This T cell receptor beta chain derives from a study of OX40 agonist ivuxolimab in advanced cancers. The wider study: Enrollees could have had prior anti-PD-1, anti-PD-L1 or anti-CTLA-4 therapy, which 40% to 45% had received.

With autoimmune disease history or systemic immunosuppression, patients were excluded. Sampled blood was obtained at baseline, cycle 4 day 1, and cycle 7 day 1. Germline assignment: CDR1 SGHTS and CDR2 YDEGEE. The CDR3 runs to 17 residues. The V gene lost 1 base and the J gene lost 1 base, with 17 bases spanning the gap. Using immunoSEQ multiplex PCR, the repertoire was profiled, and TCRdb retains in-frame clones only, with some absent. The data show 70,000 or so clones, around 81% seen once. The TCR sequence derives from an adult with an advanced solid tumor such as melanoma, head and neck, liver or kidney cancer. The chain is built from TRBV5-8 and TRBJ1-2; D is possibly TRBD1 (6 bases). The source was CD4+ or CD8+ T cells sorted from blood, collected in a trial of the OX40 agonist ivuxolimab. For the CDR3, the DNA is TGTGCCAGCAGCTTGTTAGTAGGACAGAATCATAACTATGGCTACACCTTC. Protein product: CASSLLVGQNHNYGYTF.